Described below is a single T cell receptor (beta chain) sequence and its context. There is no known antigen for this receptor. It has no much larger one-base neighbor in the sample; base qualities were not kept. The sample is drawn from a study of cytomegalovirus exposure and HLA in healthy donors (dated by TCRdb to 2017 to 2019). For the wider study: According to an earlier analysis of 587 of the donors, about 179 million T cells yielded 117 million unique TCR beta sequences and 276 Gb of sequence data. An early release covering roughly 640 HLA-typed donors comprised approximately 300 gigabases of sequencing data and around 80 million unique TCR sequences. Of the roughly 400 genotyped donors, 81% fell in the genetic ancestry cluster associated with self-reported Caucasian donors. The aim of the study was to test whether cataloging public T cell receptors could identify signatures of past pathogen exposure. The T cell repertoires of around 670 subjects were profiled by immunosequencing and related to cytomegalovirus serostatus. A separate validation cohort of about 110 different subjects was used in addition to the 666-subject first cohort. To predict cytomegalovirus infection status, the study brought together high-throughput TCR immunosequencing, statistical association of individual TCRs with disease status, and machine learning. To study patterns of TCR occurrence, a later analysis re-analyzed previously published TCR beta repertoires from just over 650 donors and added high-resolution HLA genotyping. Rather than using new phenotypic data, the later analysis identified candidate immune exposures from TCR beta sequences and from how often those sequences occurred across donors. An earlier analysis of approximately 640 of the donors applied high-throughput TCR beta sequencing to assess whether each TCR beta V gene segment acted as functional or pseudogenic. Donor age, sex, ethnicity and CMV serostatus were compiled together with the repertoire data. Genome-wide SNP genotypes for about 60% of the 666 donors were used in a later genetic analysis, which treated that subset as a discovery cohort. All discovery cohort repertoires had been generated on a single sequencing platform. Class I and class II HLA loci were covered by the typing at four-digit resolution. The number of donors typed differed by locus, with about 629-640 for A, B, C, DRB1 and DQB1, 522 for DQA1, nearly 610 for DPA1, and roughly 450 for DPB1. About five DR-DQ haplotypes were treated as single units for association and clustering because of strong linkage in the cohort. Among around 400 genotyped donors of the cohort, an average of roughly 230,000 unique TCR beta nucleotide sequences was sequenced per donor, of which about 19% were non-productive.

The full study reports these points: A few of the identified cytomegalovirus-associated TCR beta chains were confirmed in vitro to be specific for cytomegalovirus antigens. Because HLA typing was unavailable for some donors at each locus, only the typed subset was used in association tests. Immune exposure information for the cohort was limited to CMV serostatus. In a later analysis, about 16,000 TCR beta sequences were associated with specific HLA alleles at a false discovery rate of 0.05. In a later analysis, several top co-occurrence clusters were reported to appear linked to parvovirus B19, influenza, CMV and Epstein-Barr virus. According to a later analysis, TCR association rates differed among HLA loci, with DRB1 alleles showing the most associated TCRs and HLA-C alleles showing the fewest. The cohort was sequenced for TCR beta chains only, and without alpha or paired-chain data the features that could be detected were limited. According to the authors, the approach could potentially be generalized to other disease states and immunological phenotypes. Most CMV-associated TCR beta chains appeared to be HLA-restricted in a later analysis, and the HLA associations seemed to be driven largely by CMV exposure. Sequencing depth was assumed to be roughly uniform across donors in the presence/absence analyses, though that assumption may not hold. A later genetic analysis reported fewer N-insertions in productive TCRs among donors in an Asian-associated ancestry cluster than the roughly 700-donor mean. A total of 164 TCR beta chains were listed by the study as associated with cytomegalovirus. Some IMGT-functional V segments, including TRBV6-2 and TRBV6-3, could not be distinguished by the 87-base-pair reads and were therefore excluded. Because counts were too low, roughly 18 rarely observed V segments, including chromosome 9 orphons, were left out of the earlier analysis of some 600 of the donors. Most TCR sequences were seen in very few donors, while some public TCRs were found in many individuals. When HLA alleles, especially DR and DQ, strongly co-occurred, TCR associations were difficult to assign to individual alleles. Linkage disequilibrium might explain the correlated functional status among segregating V segments, but an unknown experimental factor could not be excluded. A later analysis found that HLA-associated TCR beta chains were more clonally expanded and had lower generation probabilities than equally common non-associated chains. An earlier analysis of roughly 570 of the donors showed that most TCR beta V segments appeared in productive rearrangements either about 90% or about 30% of the time, which broadly matched IMGT annotations. In a later genetic analysis, a missense DCLRE1C variant was associated with V-gene and J-gene trimming of TCR beta chains, and the association was replicated in an independent cohort. Cytomegalovirus status was reported to be diagnosed by the classifier with high specificity and sensitivity in both the original and validation cohorts. A cluster of highly shared sequence variants was judged likely to be a technical artifact of the sequencing pipeline. A further reported finding was that TCR beta sequences accurately predicted the HLA-A and HLA-B alleles for most subjects in the first cohort.

The library was made by the immunoSEQ multiplex PCR assay. For the multiplex PCR, a mixture combining 60 forward primers for TCR Vbeta segments and 13 reverse primers for TCR Jbeta segments was used. The CDR3 region of rearranged TCR beta genes was amplified from genomic DNA with a multiplex PCR assay. The amplified TCR beta libraries were sequenced on the Illumina HiSeq System as 87-base-pair reads. The paper's data handling went like this. A later analysis counted about 80 million unique TCR beta chains across the 550 to 750 repertoires, and some 11 million of these chains were shared by at least two donors. A nearest-neighbor algorithm error-corrected the raw reads and collapsed the reads into unique sequences, merging closely related sequences to remove PCR and sequencing errors. CDR3 sequences were aligned to IMGT reference sequences to assign V, D and J gene segments. For a sequence to be retained, a match of at least six nucleotides to both a V gene segment and a J gene segment was required. A rearrangement counted as productive if the CDR3 had no stop codons and remained in frame with V and J, and every other rearrangement counted as non-productive. CDR3 was defined by IMGT convention, running from the second conserved V-encoded cysteine to the conserved J-encoded phenylalanine. In an earlier analysis of 550 to 650 of the donors, sequences lacking an unambiguous match to a single V gene segment were excluded. In an earlier analysis of 450 to 750 of the donors, a V segment was called functional when productive rearrangements were above 56.7%, and segregating when the standard deviation between donors exceeded 5%. A statistical classification framework was built to diagnose cytomegalovirus status from the catalog of TCR beta chain sequences. A later analysis assigned V and J genes by comparing TCR nucleotide sequences with IMGT/GENE-DB human TR gene sequences. Using the TCRdist pipeline, a later analysis assigned CDR3 sequences along with most-parsimonious VDJ recombination scenarios. In a later analysis, each TCR beta chain was defined by its CDR3 amino acid sequence together with its V-gene family, and reads without a unique V-gene family were excluded. As a way to deal with suspected cross-contamination and a sequencing artifact, a later analysis dropped over 550 nucleotide sequences that were highly shared and had low generation probability. In a later analysis, a clonal expansion index was calculated for each public chain from normalized within-repertoire ranks of inferred template counts. Generation probabilities in a later analysis came from a VDJ recombination model fitted to out-of-frame rearrangements, and those results were checked against IGoR. In a later analysis, TCR-TCR, TCR-HLA and TCR-CMV co-occurrence was scored with hypergeometric tests, and a repertoire-size bias correction was applied to TCR pairs. False discovery rates were estimated in a later analysis by permuting HLA or CMV assignments 20 times. A later analysis grouped co-occurring TCRs with DBSCAN, adding TCRdist sequence similarity when clustering within HLA-allele-positive subsets. Co-occurrence clustering excluded repertoires with fewer than 30,000 or more than 120,000 public chains, plus five with anomalous nucleotide sharing. In its TCRdb copy, this immuneACCESS table keeps in-frame sequences only and misses some clones. Where compared with another copy, unresolved V genes explain less than half of these, and the others have no known cause. Clone size and the V and J calls come from that table; the DNA yielded D and trimming. Recorded for this sample are approximately 74,000 clones; 78% of them occurred a single time. Together, the top ten hold 9% to 10% of the sample.

From the cysteine through the phenylalanine, the CDR3 covers 14 amino acids. The only DNA kept is the CDR3, 42 bases in frame from the first base. V sheds 1 base and J sheds 7 bases, leaving 11 bases between their ends. The germline V gene yields MNHNS for CDR1 and SASEGT for CDR2. The cohort was made up of 666 healthy bone marrow donors. At the time of sampling, all cohort members were nominally healthy, though unrecorded immune exposures were likely present. The donor was CMV seronegative and belonged to the group of over 300 seronegative cohort members. Each donor provided a peripheral blood sample, and peripheral blood mononuclear cells were used for TCR beta sequencing. The Qiagen DNeasy Blood Extraction Kit was used to extract genomic DNA from the blood cell samples.

Sequencing was done on a sample of PBMCs. The chain joins TRBV6-1 to TRBJ1-5, with the D segment identity uncertain. The sequence was obtained from a middle-aged man in good health and CMV-seronegative. The sequenced DNA is TGTGCCAGCAGTGAAGGACAAGGTTGGCAGCCCCAGCATTTT. This encodes CASSEGQGWQPQHF.